This passage covers 9 T cell receptor beta chains from one sample sequenced in a study of cytomegalovirus exposure and HLA in healthy donors. The PCR ran on 60 Vbeta and 13 Jbeta primers. The table came from immunoSEQ multiplex PCR; TCRdb's copy has only in-frame clones and leaves some out. Of approximately 97,000 clones listed, about 69% are singletons. The sequenced material came from PBMCs. All receptors derive from a human donor in good health.

This clone has more than one count but fewer than ten. At one boundary the junction diverges from the germline segment, which might be a read error. The chain joins TRBV5-1 to TRBJ2-5, with a tentative D call TRBD1 (5 bases). Germline V gives CDR1 SGHRS, CDR2 YFSETQ. CDR3 length equals 12 residues. The CDR3 DNA sequence: TGCGCCAGCAGCTTGACAGGAGAGTCCCAGTACTTC. It encodes CASSLTGESQYF.

The chain uses TRBV28 and TRBJ2-7; TRBD2 matches at 12 bases. Per germline, CDR1 MDHEN and CDR2 SYDVKM. The CDR3 has 15 residues. The junction had 7 bases not matched to a gene; V was cut back by 3 bases and J by 7 bases. CDR3 DNA: TGTGCCAGCAGTTTCTTCTCCGGACTAGCGGGAGAGCAGTACTTC. The encoded protein is CASSFFSGLAGEQYF.

V and J are TRBV27 and TRBJ2-1, with 8 nucleotides matching TRBD2. This CDR3 has 15 amino acids. Germline values: CDR1 MNHEY, CDR2 SMNVEV (reference sequence). The J segment lost 4 bases and the V segment lost 4 bases, leaving 6 bases of the junction unmatched. DNA for the CDR3: TGTGCCAGCAGTTGGTTGGGACTAGAATACAATGAGCAGTTCTTC. Its protein is CASSWLGLEYNEQFF.

The rearrangement uses TRBV6-4 and TRBJ2-2; 10 bases are shared with TRBD2. This CDR3 has 14 residues. V shed 4 bases and J 4 bases; nucleotides not matched to a gene: 0. CDR1 is MRHNA and CDR2 is SNTAGT in the germline V gene. This CDR3 reads CASSASGSTGELFF. The CDR3 DNA reads as TGTGCCAGCAGTGCTAGCGGGAGCACCGGGGAGCTGTTTTTT.

The chain joins TRBV12-5 to TRBJ2-2, with TRBD2 matching over 12 bases. V was pared by 1 base and J by 1 base, with 16 bases of the junction left unmatched. CDR1 is LGHNT and CDR2 is FRNRAP in the germline V gene. CDR3 size: 22 residues. Written as DNA, the CDR3 is TGTGCTAGTGGTTTGGCTCCCTTGGGGGGGACTAGCGGGCCGAAGAACACCGGGGAGCTGTTTTTT. Its translation is CASGLAPLGGTSGPKNTGELFF.

About this clone: The sample carries other DNA sequences with the same CDR3. This chain joins TRBV2 and TRBJ2-1, with a tentative D call TRBD1 (5 bases). CDR1 is SNHLY and CDR2 is FYNNEI in the germline V gene. CDR3 length: 14 residues. Between the trimmed V and J ends, which lost 4 bases and 0 bases, there was a span of 7 bases. Here the CDR3 reads CASSVQGSYNEQFF. CDR3 nucleotide sequence: TGTGCCAGCAGTGTCCAGGGCTCCTACAATGAGCAGTTCTTC.

The genes are TRBV6-5 and TRBJ2-3; D perhaps matches TRBD2 (6 bases). Germline V gene data show CDR1 as MNHEY and CDR2 as SVGAGI. V gave up 2 bases and J gave up 1 base, with 10 bases separating them. This CDR3 is 15 amino acids long. The CDR3 loop is CASSYILAGTDTQYF. DNA for the CDR3: TGTGCCAGCAGTTACATACTAGCCGGCACAGATACGCAGTATTTT.

The chain couples TRBV4-1 to TRBJ2-1; 8 positions match TRBD2. The germline CDR1 and CDR2 sequences are MGHRA and YSYEKL. The junction had 3 bases not matched to a gene; V was cut back by 2 bases and J by 0 bases. The CDR3 spans 16 residues. CDR3 residues: CASSQTLADSYNEQFF. CDR3 in DNA: TGCGCCAGCAGCCAAACACTAGCGGACTCCTACAATGAGCAGTTCTTC.

The chain recombines TRBV7-9 with TRBJ2-3; D is ambiguous. CDR3 length: 12 residues. V dropped 5 bases and J dropped 0 bases, with 3 bases sitting between them. Germline V gene data show CDR1 as SEHNR and CDR2 as FQNEAQ (reference sequence). CDR3 loop: CASSPSTDTQYF. As DNA, the CDR3 is TGTGCCAGCAGCCCGAGCACAGATACGCAGTATTTT.